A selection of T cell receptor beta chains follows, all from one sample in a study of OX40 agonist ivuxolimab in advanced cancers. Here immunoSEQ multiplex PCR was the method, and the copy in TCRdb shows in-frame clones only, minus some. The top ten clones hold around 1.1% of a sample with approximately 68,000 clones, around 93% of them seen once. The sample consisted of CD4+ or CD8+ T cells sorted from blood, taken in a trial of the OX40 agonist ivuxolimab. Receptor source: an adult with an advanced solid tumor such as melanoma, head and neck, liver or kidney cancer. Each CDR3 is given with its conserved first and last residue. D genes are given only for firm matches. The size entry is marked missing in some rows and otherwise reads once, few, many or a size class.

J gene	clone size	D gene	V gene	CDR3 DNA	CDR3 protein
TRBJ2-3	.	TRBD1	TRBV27	TGTGCCAGCAGTTGGACAGGGGGCGCAGATACGCAGTATTTT	CASSWTGGADTQYF
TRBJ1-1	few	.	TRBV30	TGTGCCTGGAGTGCTCAGATGAACACTGAAGCTTTCTTT	CAWSAQMNTEAFF
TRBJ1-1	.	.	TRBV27	TGTGCCAGCAGTAGACAAGAGAACACTGAAGCTTTCTTT	CASSRQENTEAFF
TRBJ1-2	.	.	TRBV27	TGTGCCAGCGGTTTCAGGGTACCTAACTATGGCTACACCTTC	CASGFRVPNYGYTF
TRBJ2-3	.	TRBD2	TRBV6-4	TGTGCCAGCAAGACTAGCGGGGGAGCAGATACGCAGTATTTT	CASKTSGGADTQYF
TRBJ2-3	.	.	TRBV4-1	TGCGCCAGCAGCCTGTTACAGTCGCCAGCTACGCAGTATTTT	CASSLLQSPATQYF
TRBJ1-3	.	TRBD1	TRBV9	TGTGCCAGCAGCGCAAGACAGGGAGGCTCTGGAAACACCATATATTTT	CASSARQGGSGNTIYF
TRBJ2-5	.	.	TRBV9	TGTGCCAGCAGCGTAGCTGGGCTATCGAACCAAGAGACCCAGTACTTC	CASSVAGLSNQETQYF
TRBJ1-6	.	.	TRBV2	TGTGCCAGCAGTGAGACGGCAGGGCCGGGGTCACCCCTCCACTTT	CASSETAGPGSPLHF
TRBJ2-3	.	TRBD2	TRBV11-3	TGTGCCAGCAGCTGGCGGGGGAGCACAGATACGCAGTATTTT	CASSWRGSTDTQYF
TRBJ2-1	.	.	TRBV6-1	TGTGCCAGCACGCCGGGGCGATCCTCCTACAATGAGCAGTTCTTC	CASTPGRSSYNEQFF
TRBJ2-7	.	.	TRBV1	TGCACCAGCAGCCAAGGCAAAATAGCGCCGGGACAGGGGGACTACGAGCAGTACTTC	CTSSQGKIAPGQGDYEQYF
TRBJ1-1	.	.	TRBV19	TGTGCCAGTAGTCCCCAGAGAGGGACTGAAGCTTTCTTT	CASSPQRGTEAFF
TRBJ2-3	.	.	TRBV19	TGTGCCAGTAGTATGGTCGGGGGTTTGAGCACAGATACGCAGTATTTT	CASSMVGGLSTDTQYF
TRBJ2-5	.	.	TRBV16	TGTGCCAGCAGCCAATCCTCGGGTATTGCGGAGACCCAGTACTTC	CASSQSSGIAETQYF
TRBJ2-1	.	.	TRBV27	TGTGCCAGCAGTTCCCCCCCCGGGGTCGCGCGGGTTGAGCAGTTCTTC	CASSSPPGVARVEQFF
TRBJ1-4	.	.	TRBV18	TGTGCCAGCTCACCACCCGGGGAGGCGAATGAAAAACTGTTTTTT	CASSPPGEANEKLFF
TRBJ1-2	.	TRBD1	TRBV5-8	TGTGCCAGCAGCTTTGCAGGGGGCCGGGCTAACTATGGCTACACCTTC	CASSFAGGRANYGYTF
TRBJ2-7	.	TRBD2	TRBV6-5	TGTGCCAGCAGACCGGGACTAGCGGTCCCCTACGAGCAGTACTTC	CASRPGLAVPYEQYF
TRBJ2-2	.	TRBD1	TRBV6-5	TGTGCCAGTAGACAGGGGGTAGGCGGGGAGCTGTTTTTT	CASRQGVGGELFF
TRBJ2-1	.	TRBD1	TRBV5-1	TGCGCCAGCGAGGGACAGGGGATCTACAATGAGCAGTTCTTC	CASEGQGIYNEQFF
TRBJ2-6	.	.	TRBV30	TGTGCCTGGACTTCTGGGGCCAACGTCCTGACTTTC	CAWTSGANVLTF
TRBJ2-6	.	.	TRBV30	TGTGCCTGGAGTGTTGGTGGAGCTGGGGCCAACGTCCTGACTTTC	CAWSVGGAGANVLTF
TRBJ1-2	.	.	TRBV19	TGTGCCACCTCGGGACCTAGTGGCTACACCTTC	CATSGPSGYTF
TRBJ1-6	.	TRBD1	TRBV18	TGTGCCAGCTCACCACAGGGGGCAGGGAATTCACCCCTCCACTTT	CASSPQGAGNSPLHF
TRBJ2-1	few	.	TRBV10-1	TGCGCCAGCAGTGAGTCGATTACAGGTTACTACAATGAGCAGTTCTTC	CASSESITGYYNEQFF
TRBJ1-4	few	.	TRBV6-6	TGTGCCAGCCGAACTAGGCAGGGTCGGGAAAAACTGTTTTTT	CASRTRQGREKLFF
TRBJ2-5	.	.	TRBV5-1	TGCGCCAGCAGCACCCCGAAGGCGGGCCAAGAGACCCAGTACTTC	CASSTPKAGQETQYF
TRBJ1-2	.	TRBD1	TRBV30	TGTGCCTGGAGAGTAGGACAGGGTGGTGGCTACACCTTC	CAWRVGQGGGYTF
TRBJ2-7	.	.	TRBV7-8	TGTGCCAGCAGCTTAGGACAGCCCTACGAGCAGTACTTC	CASSLGQPYEQYF
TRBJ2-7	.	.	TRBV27	TGTGCCAGCAGTTCGGGGTGGAGGGGCTCCTACGAGCAGTACTTC	CASSSGWRGSYEQYF
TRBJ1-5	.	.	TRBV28	TGTGCCAGCAGTCCCCCCCAGGGGTTGTTTCAGCCCCAGCATTTT	CASSPPQGLFQPQHF
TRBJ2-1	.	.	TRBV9	TGTGCCAGCAGCTCCGGGACCTACTCCTACAATGAGCAGTTCTTC	CASSSGTYSYNEQFF
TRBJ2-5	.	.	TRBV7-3	TGTGCCAGCAGCTTGGGGAGTTGGGAGACCCAGTACTTC	CASSLGSWETQYF
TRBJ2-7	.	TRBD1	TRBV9	TGTGCCAGCAGCCCCACAGGGGGTTCCTACGAGCAGTACTTC	CASSPTGGSYEQYF
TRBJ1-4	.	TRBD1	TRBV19	TGTGCCAGTAGTATCGGACAGGGACTTTTAAATGAAAAACTGTTTTTT	CASSIGQGLLNEKLFF
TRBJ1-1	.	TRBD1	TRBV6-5	TGTGCCAGCAGGCCCAGGGGGCTCACACTCGCTGAAGCTTTCTTT	CASRPRGLTLAEAFF